At least ten counts were recorded for the clone carrying this TCR beta chain. Its specificity is not known. The CDR3 has 12 residues. CDR1 and CDR2 (germline): LGHDT, YNNKEL (reference sequence). The V gene end was trimmed by 1 base and the J gene end by 7 bases; junction bases not matched to a gene: 0. Molecular barcoding with unique molecular identifiers was used for the TCRbeta library. TCRdb re-derived calls from the PCR reads in MiXCR, one entry per CDR3 protein. Of more than 120,000 distinct CDR3 sequences in the sample, 8.8% were seen once. This entry comes from a study of T-cell reconstitution after alpha-beta-depleted transplantation in children. Study-wide results and limits: At one year after transplant, newly produced T cells mostly accounted for T-cell counts and diversity. For some patients, TCRbeta diversity was high at day 60 because of recipient T cells and thymic progenitors that survived.

The rearrangement uses TRBV3-1 and TRBJ1-1; 7 bases line up with TRBD1. The receptor was isolated from a female patient younger than 10 who had a stem cell transplant for congenital amegakaryocytic thrombocytopenia, so the T cells may come from the graft donor. The source material was PBMCs, mostly from graft donor cells, sampled 180 days after TCRalphabeta/CD19-depleted stem cell transplant. The CDR3 sequence: CASSQAGGEAFF. CDR3 bases: TGTGCCAGCAGCCAAGCAGGGGGTGAAGCTTTCTTT. The entire variable domain, with the rest obtained from reference TRBV3-1 and TRBJ1-1, is as follows: DTAVSQTPKYLVTQMGNDKSIKCEQNLGHDTMYWYKQDSKKFLKIMFSYNNKELIINETVPNRFSPKSPDKAHLNLHINSLELGDSAVYFCASSQAGGEAFFGQGTRLTVV.